What follows is one T cell receptor (beta chain) and its context. Antigen: not known. Germline V lookup: CDR1 MDHEN, CDR2 SYDVKM. V lost 8 bases and J lost 3; bases outside the gene matches: 10. The CDR3 has 16 residues. These data come from a study of regulatory T cells in long-lasting Graves disease. Time point of the sample: newly diagnosed GD, antithyroid drugs for less than 3 months. PBMC-derived RNA was used for the TCR library. American Thyroid Association guidelines served as the basis for diagnosing Graves' disease. Combining iRepertoire HTBI primers with Arm-PCR of CDR3 regions, the authors built TCR beta libraries. TCRdb reprocessed the multiplex PCR reads with MiXCR, giving one entry per CDR3 protein. The data contain under 300,000 distinct CDR3 sequences, around 16% of them seen just once; the ten biggest clones take up about 20%. General study findings and limits: Persistent Graves' patients showed less TCR diversity than newly diagnosed ones.

Specimen: peripheral blood mononuclear cells (PBMCs), collected at new diagnosis, from a patient treated with antithyroid drugs. The TCR originated in a female donor with Graves disease. The chain joins TRBV28 to TRBJ2-3; 11 bases agree with TRBD2. The CDR3 bases are TGTGCCAGCGAGGCCTTAGCGGGAGGGAGGACAGATACGCAGTATTTT. Amino acids: CASEALAGGRTDTQYF.